This T cell receptor (beta chain) is drawn from a study of blood T cells in healthy people across ages. This clonotype was observed a single time. With a J-beta primer mix and a sample-barcoded 5' primer, a second PCR ran roughly 7 to 11 cycles. TCRdb reprocessed the 5' RACE reads with MiXCR, giving one entry per CDR3 protein. The data contain about 1.6 million distinct CDR3 sequences, approximately 32% of them singletons. Trimming removed 0 bases from V and 6 bases from J; junction bases left unmatched: 8. Germline CDR1 reads SGHNT; CDR2 reads YYREEE (reference sequence). There are 17 residues in the CDR3.

This sequence was found in a woman in her twenties or thirties in good health. Sequencing was done on a sample of blood. This chain links TRBV5-4 with TRBJ2-1; 11 bases match TRBD2. The CDR3 reads CASSLGLAGSVSNEQFF. In DNA, the CDR3 is TGTGCCAGCAGCTTGGGACTAGCGGGATCAGTCAGCAATGAGCAGTTCTTC.